What follows is one T cell receptor (beta chain) and its context. Indicated time point: peripheral blood 6 weeks after treatment start. The entry originates in a study of PD-L1 blockade in urothelial cancer. Study context: Males with urothelial cancer arising in the bladder constituted about 85% of the roughly 29 patients. The researchers analyzed blood 3 weeks (second dose) and 6 weeks after treatment start. Of prior chemotherapy regimens, patients had received between 0 and 3.

Profiling relied on immunoSEQ multiplex PCR, and the TCRdb table lists in-frame clones only, not all of them. The sample has 65,000 to 85,000 clones, approximately 90% seen once. The V gene lost 6 bases and the J gene lost 8 bases, with 19 bases spanning the gap. The CDR3 is 14 residues long. Germline lookup yields CDR1 WNHNN and CDR2 SYGVQD (reference sequence). The sequence was collected from a woman older than 75 with urothelial cancer. The chain is built from TRBV10-1 and TRBJ1-2, with D possibly being TRBD1 (6 bases). Sequences were derived from PBMCs, sampled around atezolizumab (anti-PD-L1) treatment. The CDR3: CASRNPGGGSGYTF. For the CDR3, the DNA is TGCGCCAGCAGAAATCCCGGGGGGGGCTCGGGCTACACCTTC.